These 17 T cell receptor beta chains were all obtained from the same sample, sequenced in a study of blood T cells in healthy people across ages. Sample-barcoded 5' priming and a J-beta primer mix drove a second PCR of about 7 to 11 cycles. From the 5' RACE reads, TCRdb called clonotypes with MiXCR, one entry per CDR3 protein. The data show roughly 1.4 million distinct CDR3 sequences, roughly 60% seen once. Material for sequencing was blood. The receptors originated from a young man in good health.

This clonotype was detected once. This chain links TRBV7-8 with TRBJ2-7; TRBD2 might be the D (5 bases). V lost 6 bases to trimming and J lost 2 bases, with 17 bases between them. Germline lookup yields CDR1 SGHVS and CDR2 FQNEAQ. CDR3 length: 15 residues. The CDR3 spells CASSSGDYTTYEQYF. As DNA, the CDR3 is TGTGCCAGCAGTTCAGGAGACTATACTACCTACGAGCAGTACTTC.

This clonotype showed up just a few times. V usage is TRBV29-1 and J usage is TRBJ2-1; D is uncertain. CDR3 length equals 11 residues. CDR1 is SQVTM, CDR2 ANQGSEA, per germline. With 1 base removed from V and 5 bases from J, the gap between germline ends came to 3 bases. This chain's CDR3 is CSVEADNEQFF. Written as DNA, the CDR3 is TGCAGCGTTGAAGCCGACAATGAGCAGTTCTTC.

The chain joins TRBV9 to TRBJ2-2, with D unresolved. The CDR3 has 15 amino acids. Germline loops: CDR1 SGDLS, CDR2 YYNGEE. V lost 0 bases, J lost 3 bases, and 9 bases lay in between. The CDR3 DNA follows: TGTGCCAGCAGCGTAGCTCGCGGTGACACCGGGGAGCTGTTTTTT. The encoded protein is CASSVARGDTGELFF.

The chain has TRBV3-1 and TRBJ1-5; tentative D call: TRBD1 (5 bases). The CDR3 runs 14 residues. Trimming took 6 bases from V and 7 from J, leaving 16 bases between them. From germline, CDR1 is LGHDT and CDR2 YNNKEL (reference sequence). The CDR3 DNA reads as TGTGCCAGCAGTCTCAGATTGGGGGACCAGCCCCAGCATTTT. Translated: CASSLRLGDQPQHF.

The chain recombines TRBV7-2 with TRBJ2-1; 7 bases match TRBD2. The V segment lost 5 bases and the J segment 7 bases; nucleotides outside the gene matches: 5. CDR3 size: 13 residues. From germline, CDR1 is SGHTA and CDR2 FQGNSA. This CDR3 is CASSAEGLNEQFF. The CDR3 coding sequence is TGTGCCAGCAGCGCCGAGGGACTAAATGAGCAGTTCTTC.

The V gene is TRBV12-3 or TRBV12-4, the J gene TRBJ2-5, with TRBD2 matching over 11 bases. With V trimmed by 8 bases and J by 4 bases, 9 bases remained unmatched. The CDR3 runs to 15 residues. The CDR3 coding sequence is TGTGCCAGCTCACCTGGACTAGCGGGTGGAGAGACCCAGTACTTC. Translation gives CASSPGLAGGETQYF.

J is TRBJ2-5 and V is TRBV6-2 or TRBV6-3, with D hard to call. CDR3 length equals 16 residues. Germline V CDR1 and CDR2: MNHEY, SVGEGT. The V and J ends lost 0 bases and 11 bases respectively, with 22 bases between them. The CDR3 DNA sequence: TGTGCCAGCAGTTACTCCGCTGACACGTCCGTGGACGAACAGTACTTC. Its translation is CASSYSADTSVDEQYF.

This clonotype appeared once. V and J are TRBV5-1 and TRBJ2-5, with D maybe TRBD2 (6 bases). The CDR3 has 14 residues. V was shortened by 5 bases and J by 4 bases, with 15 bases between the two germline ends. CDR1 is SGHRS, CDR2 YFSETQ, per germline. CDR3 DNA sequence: TGCGCCAGCAGGGGAGGAGGGCAGAGAGAGACCCAGTACTTC. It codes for CASRGGGQRETQYF.

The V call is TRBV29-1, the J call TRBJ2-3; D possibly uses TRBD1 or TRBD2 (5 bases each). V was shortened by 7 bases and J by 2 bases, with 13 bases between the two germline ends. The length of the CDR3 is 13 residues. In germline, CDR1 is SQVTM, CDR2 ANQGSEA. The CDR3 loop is CSAVGDPTDTQYF. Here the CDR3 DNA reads TGCAGCGCCGTGGGGGATCCCACAGATACGCAGTATTTT.

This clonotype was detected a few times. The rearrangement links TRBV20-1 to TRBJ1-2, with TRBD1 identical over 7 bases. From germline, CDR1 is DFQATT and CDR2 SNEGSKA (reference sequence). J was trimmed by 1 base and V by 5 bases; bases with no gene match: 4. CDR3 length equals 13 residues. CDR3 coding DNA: TGCAGTGCTCCTTACAGGGGTAACTATGGCTACACCTTC. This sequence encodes CSAPYRGNYGYTF.

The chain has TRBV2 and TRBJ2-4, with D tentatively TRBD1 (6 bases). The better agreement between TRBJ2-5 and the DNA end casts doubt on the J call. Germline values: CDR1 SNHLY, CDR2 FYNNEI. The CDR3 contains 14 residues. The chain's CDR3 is CASSAGVGTETQYF. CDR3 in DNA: TGTGCCAGCAGCGCAGGGGTTGGAACGGAGACCCAGTACTTC.

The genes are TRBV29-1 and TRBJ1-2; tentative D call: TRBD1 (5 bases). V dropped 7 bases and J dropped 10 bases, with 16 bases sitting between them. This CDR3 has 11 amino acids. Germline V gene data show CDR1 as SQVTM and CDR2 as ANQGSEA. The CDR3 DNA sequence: TGCAGCGCCTGGGACCCCTCCTCCTACACCTTC. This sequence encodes CSAWDPSSYTF.

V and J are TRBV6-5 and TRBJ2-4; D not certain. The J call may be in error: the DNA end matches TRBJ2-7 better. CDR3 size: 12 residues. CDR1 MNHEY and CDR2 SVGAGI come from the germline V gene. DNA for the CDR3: TGTGCCAGCAGTTACCGTTCCGGCGAGCAGTACTTC. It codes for CASSYRSGEQYF.

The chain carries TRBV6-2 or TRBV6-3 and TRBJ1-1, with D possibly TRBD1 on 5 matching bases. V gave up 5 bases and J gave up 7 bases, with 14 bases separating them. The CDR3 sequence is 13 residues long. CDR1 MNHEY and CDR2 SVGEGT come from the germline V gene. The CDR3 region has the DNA TGTGCCAGCAGTCGGACGGGGCGGGGTGAAGCTTTCTTT. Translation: CASSRTGRGEAFF.

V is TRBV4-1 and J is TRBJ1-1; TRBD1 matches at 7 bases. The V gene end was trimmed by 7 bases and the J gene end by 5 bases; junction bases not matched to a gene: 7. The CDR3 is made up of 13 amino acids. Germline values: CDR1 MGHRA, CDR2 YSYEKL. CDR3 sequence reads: CASNRGGQTEAFF. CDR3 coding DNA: TGCGCCAGCAATAGAGGGGGCCAAACTGAAGCTTTCTTT.

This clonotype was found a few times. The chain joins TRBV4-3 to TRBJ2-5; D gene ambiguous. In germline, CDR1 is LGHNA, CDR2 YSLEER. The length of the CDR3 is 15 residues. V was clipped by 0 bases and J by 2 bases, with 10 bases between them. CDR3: CASSQDPSPQETQYF. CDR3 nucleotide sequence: TGCGCCAGCAGCCAAGATCCGAGCCCACAAGAGACCCAGTACTTC.

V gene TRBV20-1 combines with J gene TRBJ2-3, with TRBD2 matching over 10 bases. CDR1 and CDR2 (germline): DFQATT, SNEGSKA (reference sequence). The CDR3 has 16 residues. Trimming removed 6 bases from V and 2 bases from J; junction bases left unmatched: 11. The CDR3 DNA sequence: TGCAGTGCGGCATCCCCCCTAGCGGGGGACACAGATACGCAGTATTTT. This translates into CSAASPLAGDTDTQYF.